This entry lists 28 T cell receptor beta chains sequenced from one sample in a study of OX40 agonist ivuxolimab in advanced cancers. Clones were sequenced by immunoSEQ multiplex PCR, and TCRdb holds only the in-frame ones, with some missing. The sample holds some 11,000 clones; about 74% are singletons and the top ten take approximately 40%. This sample comprised CD4+ or CD8+ T cells sorted from blood, obtained in a trial of the OX40 agonist ivuxolimab. The receptors here all came from an adult with an advanced solid tumor such as melanoma, head and neck, liver or kidney cancer.

The chain uses TRBV6-5 and TRBJ1-1, with TRBD1 matching over 9 bases. The trim removed 0 bases at V and 11 bases at J, leaving 10 bases unmatched. The CDR3 is 15 amino acids. Germline V gene lookup returns CDR1 MNHEY and CDR2 SVGAGI. The CDR3 region has the DNA TGTGCCAGCAGTTACTCAGGACAGGGGAATCGAGAGGCTTTCTTT. Translated: CASSYSGQGNREAFF.

The chain's CDR3 is CASSLIGVGELFF. CDR3 coding DNA: TGTGCCAGCAGCTTAATTGGGGTCGGGGAGCTGTTTTTT. The V call is TRBV7-3, the J call TRBJ2-2, with D unclear. V was clipped by 1 base and J by 7 bases, with 7 bases between them. The CDR3 spans 13 residues. CDR1 and CDR2 (germline): SGHTA, FQGTGA.

V gene TRBV19 combines with J gene TRBJ2-1, with a weak D call TRBD2 (6 bases). CDR1 and CDR2 (germline): LNHDA, SQIVND (reference sequence). The CDR3 consists of 15 residues. Trimming took off 3 bases at V and 4 bases at J, with 13 bases between the two ends. The CDR3 is CASSIPSAGYNEQFF. The CDR3 DNA follows: TGTGCCAGTAGTATCCCCTCCGCGGGGTACAATGAGCAGTTCTTC. The full variable domain, rest sourced from reference TRBV19 and TRBJ2-1, is DGGITQSPKYLFRKEGQNVTLSCEQNLNHDAMYWYRQDPGQGLRLIYYSQIVNDFQKGDIAEGYSVSREKKESFPLTVTSAQKNPTAFYLCASSIPSAGYNEQFFGPGTRLTVL.

This clone was observed a single time. The CDR3, as DNA: TGCGCCAGCAGTCAAAGGGGACTAGCCAAAAACATTCAGTACTTC. As protein: CASSQRGLAKNIQYF. This chain connects TRBV23-1 to TRBJ2-4, with D maybe TRBD2 (6 bases). Being an ORF, TRBV23-1 has a function that is uncertain. CDR3 length: 15 amino acids. Trimming removed 2 bases from V and 0 bases from J, with 8 bases in between.

The CDR3 nucleotides read TGTGCCAGCAGCCCTGACAGCTACACCGGGGAGCTGTTTTTT. Its translation: CASSPDSYTGELFF. The chain joins TRBV5-5 to TRBJ2-2, with a weak D call TRBD1 (5 bases). Looked up from germline, CDR1 is SGHKS and CDR2 is YYEKEE (reference sequence). CDR3 length: 14 amino acids. Trimming removed 4 bases from V and 3 bases from J, with 10 bases in between.

The J gene is TRBJ2-7, the V gene TRBV11-2; 7 bases fit TRBD1. With 4 bases clipped from V and 3 bases from J, the junction kept 9 bases outside the gene matches. The CDR3 runs to 15 residues. CDR1 is SGHAT and CDR2 is FQNNGV in the germline V gene. CDR3 sequence: CASSYLTQGFYEQYF. The CDR3 bases are TGTGCCAGCAGCTACCTCACACAGGGGTTCTACGAGCAGTACTTC.

This clone occurred once. This sequence joins TRBV2 and TRBJ1-3; D not certain. The V end was cut by 2 bases, the J end by 0 bases, with 20 bases between. The CDR3 has 19 amino acids. Germline assignment: CDR1 SNHLY and CDR2 FYNNEI. CDR3: CASSETSGLTLSSGNTIYF. CDR3 nucleotide sequence: TGTGCCAGCAGTGAAACAAGCGGACTGACCTTGAGCTCTGGAAACACCATATATTTT. Filled out from reference TRBV2 and TRBJ1-3, the complete variable domain reads EPEVTQTPSHQVTQMGQEVILRCVPISNHLYFYWYRQILGQKVEFLVSFYNNEISEKSEIFDDQFSVERPDGSNFTLKIRSTKLEDSAMYFCASSETSGLTLSSGNTIYFGEGSWLTVV.

The chain carries TRBV4-1 and TRBJ2-5; 10 bases fit TRBD1. CDR1 is MGHRA, CDR2 YSYEKL, per germline. The CDR3 has 16 residues. V shed 4 bases, J shed 3 bases, and the junction held 8 bases outside the gene matches. CDR3 residues: CASSPRQGAREETQYF. For the CDR3, the DNA is TGCGCCAGCAGCCCAAGACAGGGGGCAAGGGAAGAGACCCAGTACTTC.

This clone was found a few times. The J gene is TRBJ2-3, the V gene TRBV13; 10 nucleotides align to TRBD1. This CDR3 has 19 amino acids. Germline loops: CDR1 PRHDT, CDR2 FYEKMQ (reference sequence). V lost 5 bases and J lost 6; bases outside the gene matches: 20. CDR3 sequence reads: CASSTQGTGVRHRPDTQYF. The CDR3 DNA sequence: TGTGCCAGCAGCACCCAAGGGACAGGGGTAAGGCACAGGCCGGATACGCAGTATTTT.

This clone is classed as medium-sized. The J gene is TRBJ1-1, the V gene TRBV30, with a weak D call TRBD1 (5 bases). The CDR3 is 13 residues long. Germline V gene sequence: CDR1 GTSNPN, CDR2 SVGIG (reference sequence). Trimming shortened V by 0 bases and J by 4 bases, and 9 bases separated the two germline ends. CDR3 protein: CAWSVVGATEAFF. The CDR3 bases are TGTGCCTGGAGTGTCGTCGGGGCCACTGAAGCTTTCTTT.

The rearrangement joins TRBV25-1 to TRBJ2-2; D not certain. Trimming took off 6 bases at V and 8 bases at J, with 7 bases between the two ends. This CDR3 has 11 residues. Germline CDR1 is MGHDK and CDR2 is SYGVNS. As DNA, the CDR3 is TGTGCCAGCAGGTCCCTTGGGGAGCTGTTTTTT. Protein product: CASRSLGELFF.

The chain couples TRBV5-4 to TRBJ2-3; D is perhaps TRBD1 (5 bases). This CDR3 is built from 15 residues. V lost 1 base, J lost 3 bases, and 12 bases lay in between. Germline V gives CDR1 SGHNT, CDR2 YYREEE (reference sequence). The CDR3 nucleotides read TGTGCCAGCAGCTTGAAAGGGGCTGGTACAGATACGCAGTATTTT. Protein sequence: CASSLKGAGTDTQYF.

This chain joins TRBV6-6 and TRBJ2-1, with D perhaps matching TRBD2 (5 bases). Germline assignment: CDR1 MNHNY and CDR2 SVGAGI (reference sequence). The CDR3 has 14 residues. Deletions cut 2 bases from V and 4 bases from J, with 9 bases between. CDR3 sequence: CASSYVRGYNEQFF. CDR3 bases: TGTGCCAGCAGTTACGTTCGCGGGTACAATGAGCAGTTCTTC.

The rearrangement links TRBV19 to TRBJ2-5; 10 positions agree with TRBD2. This CDR3 is built from 16 residues. With V trimmed by 5 bases and J by 2 bases, 8 bases remained unmatched. Germline CDR1 LNHDA, CDR2 SQIVND (reference sequence). The CDR3 DNA follows: TGTGCCAGTAGTCGGCTAGCGGGAGACGGGCAAGAGACCCAGTACTTC. This codes for CASSRLAGDGQETQYF.

The chain recombines TRBV5-6 with TRBJ2-1, with D perhaps TRBD2 (5 bases). The CDR3 sequence is 13 residues long. Germline loops: CDR1 SGHDT, CDR2 YYEEEE. Trimming shortened V by 0 bases and J by 5 bases, and 6 bases separated the two germline ends. In nucleotides, the CDR3 is TGTGCCAGCAGCTTGGTGAGGGACAATGAGCAGTTCTTC. This encodes CASSLVRDNEQFF.

This chain connects TRBV6-4 to TRBJ2-2, with 8 nucleotides matching TRBD2. The CDR3 runs 16 residues. Trimming cost V 3 bases and J 3 bases; bases outside gene matches: 6. Germline loops: CDR1 MRHNA, CDR2 SNTAGT. The DNA for the CDR3 is TGTGCCAGCAGTGATGGGGGACTAGGGGACACCGGGGAGCTGTTTTTT. Encoded protein: CASSDGGLGDTGELFF.

Notes on this clone: The junction does not match germline at one end; this may be a read error. The J gene is TRBJ2-1, the V gene TRBV5-3; D may be TRBD2 (7 bases). TRBV5-3 is an open reading frame, and its role is uncertain. This CDR3 is 14 amino acids long. In DNA form, the CDR3 reads TGTGCCAGCAGCTCCCTACAGGGAGGGGATGAGCAGTTCTTC. Encoded protein: CASSSLQGGDEQFF.

The rearrangement links TRBV19 to TRBJ1-1; D is unclear. The CDR3 is 13 residues long. The germline V gene encodes CDR1 LNHDA and CDR2 SQIVND (reference sequence). Trimming removed 3 bases from V and 4 bases from J, with 9 bases in between. CDR3 in DNA: TGTGCCAGTAGTATCTTGGCAGGCACTGAAGCTTTCTTT. Translated, it gives CASSILAGTEAFF.

The rearrangement uses TRBV6-5 and TRBJ2-1; TRBD1 matches 7 bases. V was clipped by 2 bases and J by 3 bases; unmatched bases: 1. Germline CDR1 reads MNHEY; CDR2 reads SVGAGI. The length of the CDR3 is 14 residues. The CDR3 sequence: CASSYRDSYNEQFF. DNA for the CDR3: TGTGCCAGCAGTTACCGGGACAGCTACAATGAGCAGTTCTTC.

This chain joins TRBV7-6 and TRBJ2-2; D might be TRBD1 (5 bases). Germline loops: CDR1 SGHVS, CDR2 FNYEAQ. Trimming removed 5 bases from V and 0 bases from J, with 16 bases in between. The CDR3 has 17 residues. The CDR3 bases are TGTGCCAGCAGCCACCCTTCGGGCAGGGCGAACACCGGGGAGCTGTTTTTT. The encoded protein is CASSHPSGRANTGELFF.

The rearrangement joins TRBV27 to TRBJ2-1, with D uncertain. The germline CDR1 and CDR2 sequences are MNHEY and SMNVEV (reference sequence). V lost 7 bases to trimming and J lost 4 bases, with 5 bases between them. This CDR3 spans 11 amino acids. The CDR3 nucleotides read TGTGCCAGCACCAATTACAATGAGCAGTTCTTC. It encodes CASTNYNEQFF.

The chain recombines TRBV4-1 with TRBJ2-7; 11 nucleotides agree with TRBD1. J lost 4 bases, V lost 2 bases, and 4 bases had no gene match. The CDR3 loop spans 15 amino acids. Looked up from germline, CDR1 is MGHRA and CDR2 is YSYEKL. In DNA, the CDR3 is TGCGCCAGCAGCCAACGGACAGGGGGCTTATACGAGCAGTACTTC. It is translated as CASSQRTGGLYEQYF.

V is TRBV11-3 and J is TRBJ2-1, with D hard to call. The CDR3 has 11 amino acids. V lost 3 bases and J lost 11, with 8 bases in between. The germline gives CDR1 SGHNT, CDR2 YENEEA. CDR3 in DNA: TGTGCCAGCAGCTTTGGGGTAAAGCAGTTCTTC. Its translation: CASSFGVKQFF.

The genes are TRBV6-5 and TRBJ1-1; D is possibly TRBD1 (5 bases). Trimming took 4 bases from V and 4 from J, leaving 13 bases between them. Germline V gene sequence: CDR1 MNHEY, CDR2 SVGAGI. This CDR3 comprises 14 residues. The DNA for the CDR3 is TGTGCCAGCAGTTCGGGTCCGGGGGTCACTGAAGCTTTCTTT. Residues: CASSSGPGVTEAFF.

A few counts support this clone. The chain couples TRBV19 to TRBJ1-5; 10 bases line up with TRBD1. CDR3 length: 16 residues. Germline V gene sequence: CDR1 LNHDA, CDR2 SQIVND (reference sequence). After removal of 5 bases from V and 7 bases from J, the junction contained 11 bases not matched to a gene. This CDR3 reads CASSFQGQGLRQPQHF. CDR3 coding DNA: TGTGCCAGTAGTTTCCAGGGACAGGGGTTGAGACAGCCCCAGCATTTT.

The V and J genes are TRBV19 and TRBJ2-2, with 7 bases identical to TRBD2. Germline V CDR1 and CDR2: LNHDA, SQIVND (reference sequence). CDR3 length: 14 amino acids. V gave up 8 bases and J gave up 8 bases; unmatched junction bases: 11. This CDR3 is CASEGWEGRGELFF. CDR3 in DNA: TGTGCCAGTGAAGGTTGGGAGGGCCGTGGGGAGCTGTTTTTT.

The CDR3 is CASTIDTRFYNEQFF. In DNA, the CDR3 is TGTGCCAGCACCATTGATACAAGGTTCTACAATGAGCAGTTCTTC. The rearrangement links TRBV28 to TRBJ2-1; D is unresolved. The CDR3 totals 15 residues. Trimming pared 7 bases from V and 3 bases from J, leaving 16 bases between. Germline CDR1 is MDHEN and CDR2 is SYDVKM. Full variable domain (outside the CDR3, taken from reference TRBV28 and TRBJ2-1): DVKVTQSSRYLVKRTGEKVFLECVQDMDHENMFWYRQDPGLGLRLIYFSYDVKMKEKGDIPEGYSVSREKKERFSLILESASTNQTSMYLCASTIDTRFYNEQFFGPGTRLTVL.

This clone has only a few counts. The chain uses TRBV7-8 and TRBJ1-5; tentatively, D is TRBD1 (6 bases). Germline CDR1 is SGHVS and CDR2 is FQNEAQ. The CDR3 totals 15 residues. Between the trimmed V and J ends, which lost 1 base and 7 bases, there was a span of 14 bases. The DNA for the CDR3 is TGTGCCAGCAGCTTAGATCGGCAGGGGTCACAGCCCCAGCATTTT. It translates to CASSLDRQGSQPQHF.